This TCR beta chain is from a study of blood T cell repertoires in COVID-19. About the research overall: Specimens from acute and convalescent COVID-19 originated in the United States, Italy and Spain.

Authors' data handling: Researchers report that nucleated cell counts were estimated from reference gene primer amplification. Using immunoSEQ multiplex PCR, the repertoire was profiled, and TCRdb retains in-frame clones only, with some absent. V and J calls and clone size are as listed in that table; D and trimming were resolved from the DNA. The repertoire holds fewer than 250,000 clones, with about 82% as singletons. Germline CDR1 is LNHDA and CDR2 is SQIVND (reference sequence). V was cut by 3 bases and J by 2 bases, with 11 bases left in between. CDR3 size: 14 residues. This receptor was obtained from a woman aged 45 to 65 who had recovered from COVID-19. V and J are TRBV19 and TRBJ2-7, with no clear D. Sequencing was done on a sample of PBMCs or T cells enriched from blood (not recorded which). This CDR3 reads CASSMAEMTYEQYF. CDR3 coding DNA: TGTGCCAGTAGTATGGCAGAAATGACCTACGAGCAGTACTTC.